The next 17 T cell receptor beta chains were all read from a single sample in a study of blood T cells in healthy people across ages. A sample-barcoded 5' primer and a J-beta primer mix were used in a second PCR of roughly 7 to 11 cycles. TCRdb re-called the 5' RACE reads through MiXCR, storing one row per CDR3 protein. The sample consists of nearly 1 million distinct CDR3 sequences, roughly half of them appearing once. Sequencing was done on a sample of blood. The receptor source for this set is a woman between 55 and 75 years old in good health.

The chain uses TRBV24-1 and TRBJ2-7; D is possibly TRBD1 or TRBD2 (6 bases each). The CDR3 runs 14 residues. The germline V and J ends were trimmed by 2 bases and 5 bases, with 12 bases remaining between them. Germline V lookup: CDR1 KGHDR, CDR2 SFDVKD. The CDR3 here is CATSDSYREDEQYF. In DNA form, the CDR3 reads TGTGCCACCAGTGATTCGTACAGGGAGGACGAGCAGTACTTC.

Comment on this clonotype: With a much larger clone just one base away, this may be a read error. Because the CDR3 is missing its conserved closing phenylalanine or tryptophan, this is likely a read error. The gene calls are TRBV4-1 and TRBJ2-7, with D maybe TRBD1 (6 bases). This CDR3 region has 13 residues. Germline-derived CDR1 and CDR2 are MGHRA and YSYEKL. The V gene lost 4 bases and the J gene lost 10 bases, with 17 bases spanning the gap. The CDR3 coding sequence is TGCGCCAGCAGCCCCGACTTGTTAGGGGGACAGTACTCC. Its protein product is CASSPDLLGGQYS.

The J gene is TRBJ2-5, the V gene TRBV27; 8 nucleotides align to TRBD2. This CDR3 contains 17 residues. The trim removed 3 bases at V and 5 bases at J, leaving 14 bases unmatched. Germline V gene data show CDR1 as MNHEY and CDR2 as SMNVEV (reference sequence). The CDR3 nucleotides are TGTGCCAGCAGTTTTCGACGGGGGGGAACTGGAGTGGAGACCCAGTACTTC. Translated: CASSFRRGGTGVETQYF.

This chain joins TRBV7-9 and TRBJ2-7; 7 bases fit TRBD1. The ends lost 5 bases at V and 4 bases at J; junction bases unmatched: 14. The CDR3 consists of 16 residues. Germline loops: CDR1 SEHNR, CDR2 FQNEAQ (reference sequence). The CDR3 spells CASSPSIRGFRYEQYF. The CDR3 nucleotides are TGTGCCAGCAGCCCCTCGATCAGGGGGTTTAGGTACGAGCAGTACTTC.

V is TRBV7-2 and J is TRBJ2-7; possibly TRBD2 for D (5 bases). The better agreement between TRBJ2-5 and the DNA end casts doubt on the J call. This CDR3 is 14 amino acids long. The germline CDR1 and CDR2 sequences are SGHTA and FQGNSA. The CDR3 coding sequence is TGTGCCAGCAGCTTAAGCGGCCACCGGGAGACCCAGTACTTC. Its protein product is CASSLSGHRETQYF.

In this sample, this clonotype turned up a few times. The V and J genes are TRBV20-1 and TRBJ2-1, with D hard to call. Looked up from germline, CDR1 is DFQATT and CDR2 is SNEGSKA (reference sequence). This CDR3 spans 15 amino acids. The V end lost 6 bases, the J end lost 8 bases, and 23 bases lay between the germline ends. The CDR3 DNA reads TGCAGTGCAACTACCCCTCTCGGGCCCCGGGATGAGCAGTTCTTC. It yields the protein CSATTPLGPRDEQFF.

This chain uses TRBV30 with TRBJ2-5; D may correspond to TRBD1 or TRBD2 (5 bases each). TRBJ2-7 matches the DNA end more closely, so the J call is doubtful. This CDR3 has 13 amino acids. CDR1 and CDR2 from the germline V gene are GTSNPN and SVGIG (reference sequence). The CDR3 DNA reads TGTGCCTGGAGTCTTTCCAGTGGGGGCGAGCAGTACTTC. Translated, it gives CAWSLSSGGEQYF.

The chain recombines TRBV6-1 with TRBJ2-4; 7 bases match TRBD1. The end of the DNA aligns better with TRBJ2-7, so the J call may be wrong. This CDR3 comprises 14 residues. Germline V lookup: CDR1 MNHNS, CDR2 SASEGT. In DNA, the CDR3 is TGTGCCAGCAAGCTCGCCAGGGGGTGGTACGAGCAGTACTTC. Amino acids: CASKLARGWYEQYF.

This clonotype appeared a few times. At one end the junction does not follow the germline gene, possibly because of a read error. The chain carries TRBV7-2 and TRBJ2-4; TRBD2 matches at 9 bases. Germline V gene data show CDR1 as SGHTA and CDR2 as FQGNSA. The CDR3 totals 18 residues. As DNA, the CDR3 is TGTGCCAGTAGCTTCTTTTGGACTAGCGATATAGCCAAAAACATTCAGTACTTC. Protein sequence: CASSFFWTSDIAKNIQYF.

The sample holds a few counts of this clonotype. The chain joins TRBV28 to TRBJ2-1, with a tentative D call TRBD2 (6 bases). V was cut by 4 bases and J by 0 bases, with 22 bases left in between. The V gene's germline CDR1 is MDHEN and CDR2 SYDVKM. CDR3 length: 19 residues. CDR3 sequence (DNA): TGTGCCAGCAGTTCCACCTACTCGAAACTAGCACCCTCCTACAATGAGCAGTTCTTC. Its protein is CASSSTYSKLAPSYNEQFF.

The rearrangement links TRBV20-1 to TRBJ2-7; D is perhaps TRBD2 (6 bases). Trimming left V 0 bases short and J 7 bases short, with 16 bases between. This CDR3 spans 14 amino acids. The V gene's germline CDR1 is DFQATT and CDR2 SNEGSKA (reference sequence). The CDR3 reads CSARDQGRGWEQYF. The DNA of the CDR3 is TGCAGTGCTAGAGATCAAGGGCGGGGATGGGAGCAGTACTTC.

This chain links TRBV15 with TRBJ2-6; D call uncertain. The V end was cut by 1 base, the J end by 0 bases, with 7 bases between. The CDR3 is 16 residues long. The germline V gene has CDR1 LNHNV and CDR2 YYDKDF (reference sequence). CDR3 nucleotides: TGTGCCACCAGCAGAGCCCTCGCCTCTGGGGCCAACGTCCTGACTTTC. It codes for CATSRALASGANVLTF.

In DNA, the CDR3 is TGTGCCAGCAGTGGGACTAGCGGGACGGCAGTTACGCAGTATTTT. Amino acids: CASSGTSGTAVTQYF. The chain has TRBV6-6 and TRBJ2-3; TRBD2 aligns across 13 bases. The CDR3 consists of 15 residues. Trimming cost V 5 bases and J 8 bases; bases outside gene matches: 7. Germline V lookup: CDR1 MNHNY, CDR2 SVGAGI (reference sequence).

This clonotype has more than one count but fewer than ten. In DNA, the CDR3 is TGCAGTGCTCCACACAGACCAGATACGCAGTATTTT. Translated: CSAPHRPDTQYF. The chain recombines TRBV20-1 with TRBJ2-3, with unresolved D. The V and J ends lost 5 bases and 4 bases respectively, with 10 bases between them. Germline V CDR1 and CDR2: DFQATT, SNEGSKA (reference sequence). The CDR3 has 12 amino acids.

In this sample, this clonotype turned up a few times. The rearrangement joins TRBV28 to TRBJ2-7; the D is unclear. The germline gives CDR1 MDHEN, CDR2 SYDVKM. Between the trimmed V and J ends, which lost 7 bases and 3 bases, there was a span of 13 bases. This CDR3 has 13 residues. In nucleotides, the CDR3 is TGTGCCAGCAACCCAGTAGGGATCTACGAGCAGTACTTC. Protein: CASNPVGIYEQYF.

This clonotype was counted a single time. The rearrangement joins TRBV11-2 to TRBJ2-4; D is possibly TRBD2 (5 bases). The J call may be incorrect, as the DNA end agrees better with TRBJ2-7. CDR3 length: 15 amino acids. The germline gives CDR1 SGHAT, CDR2 FQNNGV. The CDR3 DNA is TGTGCCAGCAGTCCGACCCGCGGGCGTTACTACGAGCAGTACTTC. This codes for CASSPTRGRYYEQYF.

This clonotype was recorded a few times. The chain couples TRBV7-2 to TRBJ2-3, with 7 bases fitting TRBD1. Looked up from germline, CDR1 is SGHTA and CDR2 is FQGNSA. The CDR3 loop spans 15 amino acids. Losses at the gene ends were 1 base for V and 3 bases for J; bases not matched to a gene: 4. The CDR3 DNA reads TGTGCCAGCAGCTTAGTCGGGACAGAGACAGATACGCAGTATTTT. It encodes CASSLVGTETDTQYF.